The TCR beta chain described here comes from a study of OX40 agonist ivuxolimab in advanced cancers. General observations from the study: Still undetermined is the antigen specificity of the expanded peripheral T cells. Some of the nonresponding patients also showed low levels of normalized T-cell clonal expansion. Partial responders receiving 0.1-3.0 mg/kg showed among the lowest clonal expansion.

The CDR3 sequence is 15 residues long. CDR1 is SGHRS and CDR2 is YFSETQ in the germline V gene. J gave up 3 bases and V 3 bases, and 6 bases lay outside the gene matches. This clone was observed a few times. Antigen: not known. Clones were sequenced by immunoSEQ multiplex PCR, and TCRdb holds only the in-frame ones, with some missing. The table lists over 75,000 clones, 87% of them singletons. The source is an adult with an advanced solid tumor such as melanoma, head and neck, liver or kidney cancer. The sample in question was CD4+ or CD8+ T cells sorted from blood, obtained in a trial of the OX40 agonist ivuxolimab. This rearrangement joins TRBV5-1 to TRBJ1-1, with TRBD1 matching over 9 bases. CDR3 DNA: TGCGCCAGCAGCTGGGGGGACAGGGCGGACACTGAAGCTTTCTTT. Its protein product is CASSWGDRADTEAFF.